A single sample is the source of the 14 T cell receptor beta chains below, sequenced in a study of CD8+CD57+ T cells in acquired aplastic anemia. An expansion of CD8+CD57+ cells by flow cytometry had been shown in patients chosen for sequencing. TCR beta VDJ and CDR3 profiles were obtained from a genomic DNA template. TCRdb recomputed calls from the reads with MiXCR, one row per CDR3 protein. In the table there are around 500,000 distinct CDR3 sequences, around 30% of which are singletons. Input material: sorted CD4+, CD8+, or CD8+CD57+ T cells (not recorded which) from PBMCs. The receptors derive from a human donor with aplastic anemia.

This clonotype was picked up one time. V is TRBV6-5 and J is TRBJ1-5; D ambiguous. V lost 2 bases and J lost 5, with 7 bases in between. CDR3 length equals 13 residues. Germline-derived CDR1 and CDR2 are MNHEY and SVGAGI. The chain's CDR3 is CASSYDSYQPQHF. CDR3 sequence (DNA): TGTGCCAGCAGTTACGACTCTTATCAGCCCCAGCATTTT.

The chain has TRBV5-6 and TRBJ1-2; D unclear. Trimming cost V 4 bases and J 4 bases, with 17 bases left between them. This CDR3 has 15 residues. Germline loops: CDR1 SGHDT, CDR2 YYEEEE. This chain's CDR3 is CASSPVGRKSYGYTF. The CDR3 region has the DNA TGTGCCAGCAGCCCCGTGGGCAGAAAATCCTATGGCTACACCTTC. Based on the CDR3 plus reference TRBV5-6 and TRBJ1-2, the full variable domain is DAGVTQSPTHLIKTRGQQVTLRCSPKSGHDTVSWYQQALGQGPQFIFQYYEEEERQRGNFPDRFSGHQFPNYSSELNVNALLLGDSALYLCASSPVGRKSYGYTFGSGTRLTVV.

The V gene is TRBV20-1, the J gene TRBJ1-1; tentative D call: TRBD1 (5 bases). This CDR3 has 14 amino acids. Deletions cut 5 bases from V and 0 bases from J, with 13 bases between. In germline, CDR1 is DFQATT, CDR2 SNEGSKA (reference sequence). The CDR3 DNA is TGCAGTGCTCTCCCCGCAGGGTTGAACACTGAAGCTTTCTTT. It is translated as CSALPAGLNTEAFF.

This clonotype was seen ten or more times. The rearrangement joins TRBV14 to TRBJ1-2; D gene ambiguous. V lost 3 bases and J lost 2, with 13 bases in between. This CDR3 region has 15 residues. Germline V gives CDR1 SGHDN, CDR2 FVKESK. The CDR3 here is CASSQGLGRNYGYTF. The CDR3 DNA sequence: TGTGCCAGCAGCCAGGGTCTAGGCCGGAACTATGGCTACACCTTC.

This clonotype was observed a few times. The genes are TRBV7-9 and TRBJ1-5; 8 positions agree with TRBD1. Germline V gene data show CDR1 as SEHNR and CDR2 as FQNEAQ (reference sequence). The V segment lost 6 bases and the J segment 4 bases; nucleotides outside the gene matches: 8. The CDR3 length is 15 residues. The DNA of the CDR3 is TGTGCCAGCAGTTCCCAGGGGGCGGGAAATCAGCCCCAGCATTTT. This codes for CASSSQGAGNQPQHF.

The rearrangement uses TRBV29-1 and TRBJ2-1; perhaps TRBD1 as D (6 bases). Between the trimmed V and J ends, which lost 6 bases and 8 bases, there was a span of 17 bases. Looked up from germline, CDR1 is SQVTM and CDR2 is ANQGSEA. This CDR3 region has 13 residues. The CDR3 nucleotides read TGCAGCGTATTGGACAGCAAGGGGGATGAGCAGTTCTTC. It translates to CSVLDSKGDEQFF.

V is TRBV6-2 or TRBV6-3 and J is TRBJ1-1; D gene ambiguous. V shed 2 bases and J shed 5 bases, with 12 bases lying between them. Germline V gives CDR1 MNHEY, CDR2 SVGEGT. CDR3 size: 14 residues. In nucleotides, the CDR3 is TGTGCCAGCAGTTACCACTTAGGAGTAACTGAAGCTTTCTTT. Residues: CASSYHLGVTEAFF.

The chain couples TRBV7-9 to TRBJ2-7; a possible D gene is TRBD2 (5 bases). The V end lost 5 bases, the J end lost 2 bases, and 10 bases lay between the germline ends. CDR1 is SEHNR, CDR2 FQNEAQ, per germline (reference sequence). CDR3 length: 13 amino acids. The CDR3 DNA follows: TGTGCCAGCAGCATTTCCGGGACCTACGAGCAGTACTTC. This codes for CASSISGTYEQYF.

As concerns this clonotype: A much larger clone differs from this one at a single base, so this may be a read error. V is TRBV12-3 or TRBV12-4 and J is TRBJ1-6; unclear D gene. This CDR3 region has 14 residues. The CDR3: CASRGLFYNSPRHF. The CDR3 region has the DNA TGTGCCAGTCGTGGACTGTTCTATAATTCACCCCGCCACTTT.

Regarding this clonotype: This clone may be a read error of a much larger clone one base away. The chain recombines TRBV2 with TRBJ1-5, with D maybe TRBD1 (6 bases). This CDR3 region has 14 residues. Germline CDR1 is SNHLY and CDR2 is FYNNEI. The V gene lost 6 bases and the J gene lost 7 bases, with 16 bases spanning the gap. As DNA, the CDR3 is TGTGCCAGCAGCAGCAATCCGGACAGACAGCCCCAGCATTTT. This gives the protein CASSSNPDRQPQHF.

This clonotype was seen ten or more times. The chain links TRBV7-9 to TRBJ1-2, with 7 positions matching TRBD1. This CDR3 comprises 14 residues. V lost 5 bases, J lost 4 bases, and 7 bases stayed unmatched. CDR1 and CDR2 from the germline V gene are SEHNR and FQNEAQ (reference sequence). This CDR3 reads CASSGNRDSYGYTF. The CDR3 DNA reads TGTGCCAGCAGCGGGAACCGGGACAGCTATGGCTACACCTTC.

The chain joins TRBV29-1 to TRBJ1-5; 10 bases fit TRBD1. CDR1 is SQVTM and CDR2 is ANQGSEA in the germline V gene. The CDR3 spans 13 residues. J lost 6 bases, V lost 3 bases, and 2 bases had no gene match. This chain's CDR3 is CSVETGGGQPQHF. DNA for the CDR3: TGCAGCGTTGAGACAGGGGGCGGTCAGCCCCAGCATTTT.

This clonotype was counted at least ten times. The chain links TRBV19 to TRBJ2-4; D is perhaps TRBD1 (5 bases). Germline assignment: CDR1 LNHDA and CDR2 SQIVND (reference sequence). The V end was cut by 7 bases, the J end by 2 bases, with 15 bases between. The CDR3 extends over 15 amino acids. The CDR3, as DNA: TGTGCCAGTATGGTTGGGGCTTATTCCAAAAACATTCAGTACTTC. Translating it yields CASMVGAYSKNIQYF.

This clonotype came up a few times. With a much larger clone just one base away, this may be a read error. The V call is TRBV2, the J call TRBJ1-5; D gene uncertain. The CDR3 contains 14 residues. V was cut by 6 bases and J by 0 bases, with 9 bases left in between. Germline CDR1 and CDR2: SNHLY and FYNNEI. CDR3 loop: CASRTDSSNQPQHF. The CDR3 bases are TGTGCCAGCAGGACTGATAGTAGCAATCAGCCCCAGCATTTT.